Below, 3 T cell receptor beta chains from the same sample are listed, as sequenced in a study of T and B cells in COVID-19 patients. Multiplex PCR with BIOMED2 TRB-A/B primer pools amplified TRB rearrangements. TCRdb re-called the multiplex PCR reads through MiXCR, storing one row per CDR3 protein. Of fewer than 650 distinct CDR3 sequences listed, roughly 24% are singletons. Blood genomic DNA input for TRB amplification was roughly 230-550 ng. Sequencing was performed on blood. The receptors originated from a human donor with active COVID-19.

This clonotype is categorized as large. The chain employs TRBV27 and TRBJ2-2; no clear D. This CDR3 spans 14 amino acids. The V end lost 6 bases, the J end lost 7 bases, and 15 bases lay between the germline ends. The germline V gene encodes CDR1 MNHEY and CDR2 SMNVEV (reference sequence). The DNA for the CDR3 is TGTGCCAGCAGCCCCCTAGAAGGGAACGGGGAGCTGTTTTTT. Translation gives CASSPLEGNGELFF.

This clonotype is medium-sized in the sample. CDR3 loop: CASSLTSSRAGELFF. CDR3 nucleotides: TGTGCCAGCAGCTTAACTAGCTCGAGGGCCGGGGAGCTGTTTTTT. The chain has TRBV11-1 and TRBJ2-2; the D gene is possibly TRBD2 (6 bases). This CDR3 region has 15 residues. With 2 bases removed from V and 6 bases from J, the gap between germline ends came to 13 bases. Germline CDR1 and CDR2: SGHAT and FQDESV (reference sequence).

By share of the sample, this clonotype is large. The J gene is TRBJ2-5, the V gene TRBV6-5, with a tentative D call TRBD1 (6 bases). V lost 5 bases and J 2 bases, leaving 9 bases between the germline ends. The CDR3 consists of 13 residues. In germline, CDR1 is MNHEY, CDR2 SVGAGI. As DNA, the CDR3 is TGTGCCAGCAGTCCGGACAGTCAAGAGACCCAGTACTTC. Its protein product is CASSPDSQETQYF.